One TCR beta chain is described in this entry. Some clones are missing from TCRdb's copy, which holds only in-frame ones; the method was immunoSEQ multiplex PCR. The table lists about 130,000 clones, more than 75% of them singletons. The entry originates in a study of blood T cell repertoires in COVID-19. Turning to the study itself: COVID-19 samples, acute and convalescent, were from the United States, Italy and Spain. Sources were T cells, B-cell-depleted T cells, or PBMCs; the material itself was cDNA or gDNA.

This CDR3 is 14 amino acids long. The germline V gene has CDR1 SGHTA and CDR2 FQGNSA. Trimming removed 1 base at V and 6 bases at J, with 11 bases between. The origin of this receptor is a woman aged 70 to 79 with COVID-19, enrolled during active disease. The genes are TRBV7-2 and TRBJ2-3; D is perhaps TRBD1 (6 bases). Sequencing used peripheral blood. CDR3 sequence: CASSLGGQGDTQYF. Written as DNA, the CDR3 is TGTGCCAGCAGCTTAGGTGGCCAGGGGGATACGCAGTATTTT.